This T cell receptor (beta chain) originates from a study of blood T cell repertoires in COVID-19. The V and J ends lost 6 bases and 8 bases, in that order; junction bases with no gene match: 11. The CDR3 spans 14 residues. The germline gives CDR1 SQVTM, CDR2 ANQGSEA. Profiling relied on immunoSEQ multiplex PCR, and the TCRdb table lists in-frame clones only, not all of them. This table holds about 310,000 clones, 89% found once. Enrolled through a virtual design, the participants were between 18 and 89 years of age and came from roughly 22 US areas. This TCR was sampled from a woman in her twenties or thirties who had recovered from COVID-19. What was sequenced was PBMCs or T cells enriched from blood (not recorded which). V and J are TRBV29-1 and TRBJ2-1, with 9 bases fitting TRBD2. CDR3 in amino acids: CSVARLAGLDEQFF. The CDR3 region has the DNA TGCAGCGTGGCGAGGCTAGCGGGATTGGATGAGCAGTTCTTC.